The rows below give T cell receptor beta chains drawn from one sample of a study of T cell responses to AZD1222 COVID-19 vaccine. Clones were sequenced by immunoSEQ multiplex PCR, and TCRdb holds only the in-frame ones, with some missing. In the table there are 80,000 to 95,000 clones, approximately 80% of which are singletons. Specimen: peripheral blood, collected on day 0 of AZD1222 vaccination. All receptors come from an adult in good health. Both conserved end residues are part of each CDR3. The D gene is left open where the match is weak. Some rows have no size entry. The others give once, few or many, or a class for an expanded clone.

CDR3 DNA	CDR3 protein	CDR3 length	clone size	V gene	J gene	D gene
TGTGCCAGCAGTTTGATGTCTGCGGGAGGGGTAGCGGAGCAGTACTTC	CASSLMSAGGVAEQYF	16	-	TRBV2	TRBJ2-7	TRBD2
TGTGCCAGCAGCTTAGTAGGAGGGGCTACTGAAGCTTTCTTT	CASSLVGGATEAFF	14	-	TRBV7-2	TRBJ1-1	-
TGCGCCAGCAGCCGTGGGACAGGGAGCACCGGGGAGCTGTTTTTT	CASSRGTGSTGELFF	15	-	TRBV4-1	TRBJ2-2	TRBD1
TGTGCCATCAGTGAGTCAGGACTAGCCTACAATGAGCAGTTCTTC	CAISESGLAYNEQFF	15	-	TRBV10-3	TRBJ2-1	TRBD2
TGCGCCAGCAGCCAAGGGACAGGGAGAAAATCCTACGAGCAGTACTTC	CASSQGTGRKSYEQYF	16	once	TRBV4-1	TRBJ2-7	TRBD1
TGTGCCAGCAGCGTAGGGGGTCCTAGCTCCTACAATGAGCAGTTCTTC	CASSVGGPSSYNEQFF	16	-	TRBV9	TRBJ2-1	-
TGTGCCAGCAGTGGTCGGGAGCCCCAAACCTGGGGGGAGAGCGAGCCCCAGCATTTT	CASSGREPQTWGESEPQHF	19	-	TRBV6-4	TRBJ1-5	-
TGTGCCAGCAGCCAAGATTCTTGGCGTCCAGGGGTCCTTTCTGAAAAACTGTTTTTT	CASSQDSWRPGVLSEKLFF	19	-	TRBV14	TRBJ1-4	-
TGTGCCAGCAGTGACCCCGGACGGAGCAATGAGCAGTTCTTC	CASSDPGRSNEQFF	14	-	TRBV25-1	TRBJ2-1	-
TGTGCCAGCAGCCGACAGGGCGACAGGTCACCCCTCCACTTT	CASSRQGDRSPLHF	14	once	TRBV7-9	TRBJ1-6	TRBD1
TGTGCCAGCAGCCGGGGGACCACTGAAGCTTTCTTT	CASSRGTTEAFF	12	-	TRBV3-1/TRBV3-2	TRBJ1-1	-
TGTGCCAGCAGCTTAGTTTCCCCTCCCCTGACTTTC	CASSLVSPPLTF	12	-	TRBV7-9	TRBJ2-6	-
TGTGCCAGCAGCCAGCTGATCTCCTACGAGCAGTACTTC	CASSQLISYEQYF	13	-	TRBV3-1/TRBV3-2	TRBJ2-7	-
TGTGCCAGCAGTTTATCGGTCCATAGGACACAAAGTTCACCCCTCCACTTT	CASSLSVHRTQSSPLHF	17	-	TRBV27	TRBJ1-6	-
TGTGCCAGCAGCCCGCAGGTAGATGACGAGCAGTACTTC	CASSPQVDDEQYF	13	few	TRBV7-2	TRBJ2-7	-
TGTGCCAGCAGTTATTCGGGACCTGGGGCTGGAAACACCATATATTTT	CASSYSGPGAGNTIYF	16	-	TRBV6-5	TRBJ1-3	-
TGCGCCAGCAGCCAACGTCCCGGGGTTAGAGATACGCAGTATTTT	CASSQRPGVRDTQYF	15	-	TRBV4-1	TRBJ2-3	-
TGTGCCAGCAGTGCCCTCCCGGGACAGGGGCCAGGTGAAAAACTGTTTTTT	CASSALPGQGPGEKLFF	17	-	TRBV2	TRBJ1-4	TRBD1
TGTGCCAGCAGTACCCTTAGCGGGAGCAATGAGCAGTTCTTC	CASSTLSGSNEQFF	14	-	TRBV6-5	TRBJ2-1	TRBD2
TGTGCCAGCTCACCGGGGTTGAACACTGAAGCTTTCTTT	CASSPGLNTEAFF	13	-	TRBV18	TRBJ1-1	-
TGTGCCAGCTCAAGCGGGGACACAGATACGCAGTATTTT	CASSSGDTDTQYF	13	-	TRBV18	TRBJ2-3	TRBD2
TGTGCCAGCAGTTACCCGGTTGGGACTAGATATGAGCAGTTCTTC	CASSYPVGTRYEQFF	15	-	TRBV6-5	TRBJ2-1	TRBD2
TGTGCCAGTAGTATCGGGCAGGGCCACGGGGAGCTGTTTTTT	CASSIGQGHGELFF	14	-	TRBV19	TRBJ2-2	-
TGTGCCAGCAGCCTCGGACTAGCGGGAGGGGACATTCAGTACTTC	CASSLGLAGGDIQYF	15	-	TRBV7-8	TRBJ2-4	TRBD2
TGTGCCAGCAGCCAAGATCTTCACAGGGAGCAGTATTTT	CASSQDLHREQYF	13	-	TRBV4-2	TRBJ2-3	-
TGTGCCAGCAGTTTGCAGGGGCCGGACACTGAAGCTTTCTTT	CASSLQGPDTEAFF	14	-	TRBV27	TRBJ1-1	-
TGTGCCAGCTCACGCCGGGACAGGGCTGATGGCTACACCTTC	CASSRRDRADGYTF	14	-	TRBV18	TRBJ1-2	TRBD1
TGCGCCAGCAGCTTGGGGGCTAGCGGGACGGGGAACATTCAGTACTTC	CASSLGASGTGNIQYF	16	-	TRBV5-1	TRBJ2-4	TRBD2
TGTGCCAGCAGCTTATACAGGACTCCACTTTCTTACGAGCAGTACTTC	CASSLYRTPLSYEQYF	16	few	TRBV7-2	TRBJ2-7	-
TGCAGCGTTGGTAGGTCGGGTTGGGAAGAGACCCAGTACTTC	CSVGRSGWEETQYF	14	-	TRBV29-1	TRBJ2-5	-
TGTGCCAGCAGCTTACCGGGAGGGGCCACGAACACCGGGGAGCTGTTTTTT	CASSLPGGATNTGELFF	17	-	TRBV7-8	TRBJ2-2	TRBD2
TGCAGCGTTGCTGGTCAGGGTAACGAGCAGTACTTC	CSVAGQGNEQYF	12	-	TRBV29-1	TRBJ2-7	-
TGTGCCAGCACCCAGCAGGGGACTCGCTACAATGAGCAGTTCTTC	CASTQQGTRYNEQFF	15	-	TRBV2	TRBJ2-1	-
TGTGCCAGCAGTAGGACAGGGGCTGACACTGAAGCTTTCTTT	CASSRTGADTEAFF	14	-	TRBV28	TRBJ1-1	TRBD1
TGTGCCAGTGGAAGGGACACCAGCTCCTACGAGCAGTACTTC	CASGRDTSSYEQYF	14	-	TRBV19	TRBJ2-7	-
TGTGCCAGCAGTTTGGACAGGGGAGTCACTGAAGCTTTCTTT	CASSLDRGVTEAFF	14	once	TRBV28	TRBJ1-1	TRBD1
TGTGCCAGCAGTGAAGAGCCGGGGGCGGCCAAAAACATTCAGTACTTC	CASSEEPGAAKNIQYF	16	-	TRBV2	TRBJ2-4	-
TGTGCCAGCAGTGAAGCTAGAATAAGCTCCTACAATGAGCAGTTCTTC	CASSEARISSYNEQFF	16	-	TRBV2	TRBJ2-1	-
TGTGCCAGCAGCTCTGGGTCTCTTGGAATGGCTGAAGCTTTCTTT	CASSSGSLGMAEAFF	15	-	TRBV7-9	TRBJ1-1	-
TGTGCCAGCTCACCACCTCGCCCCGGGGGAAGCACAGATACGCAGTATTTT	CASSPPRPGGSTDTQYF	17	-	TRBV18	TRBJ2-3	-
TGTGCCAGCAGTAGTCTAGCGGTACGAATAGGGGAGACCCAGTACTTC	CASSSLAVRIGETQYF	16	-	TRBV28	TRBJ2-5	TRBD2
TGTGCCAGTAGGAAGGCCGGGACAGGGGGCACTGAAGCTTTCTTT	CASRKAGTGGTEAFF	15	-	TRBV19	TRBJ1-1	TRBD1
TGTGCTAGTGGTTTGTCGGGGTCCTTCTCCTACGAGCAGTACTTC	CASGLSGSFSYEQYF	15	-	TRBV12-5	TRBJ2-7	-
TGTGCCAGCAGCCCGGGACAGATGAACACTGAAGCTTTCTTT	CASSPGQMNTEAFF	14	-	TRBV16	TRBJ1-1	TRBD1
TGTGCCAGCAGCTTTGGGCTAGGTGATTCCTCCTACGAGCAGTACTTC	CASSFGLGDSSYEQYF	16	few	TRBV7-6	TRBJ2-7	-
TGTGCCAGCATCGGGGCGGCTAATGGCTACACCTTC	CASIGAANGYTF	12	few	TRBV28	TRBJ1-2	-
TGTGCCATCAGTGAATCGGTCAGCGGGAGCAATGAGCAGTTCTTC	CAISESVSGSNEQFF	15	-	TRBV10-3	TRBJ2-1	TRBD2
TGTGCCATCAGCCGGGAGATCGGAGAGACCCAGTACTTC	CAISREIGETQYF	13	-	TRBV10-3	TRBJ2-5	-
TGCGCCAGCAGCCCGGGACAGAACACCGGGGAGCTGTTTTTT	CASSPGQNTGELFF	14	-	TRBV5-1	TRBJ2-2	-
TGTGCCAGTAAGGGCCAGGGGGTTGGTGAAGCTTTCTTT	CASKGQGVGEAFF	13	-	TRBV19	TRBJ1-1	TRBD1
TGTGCCAGCAGTCACCTTAATCTGCGGCTAGCCAAAAACATTCAGTACTTC	CASSHLNLRLAKNIQYF	17	-	TRBV28	TRBJ2-4	-
TGTGCCAGCAGTTTAATTGCGGCTACCAATGAGCAGTTCTTC	CASSLIAATNEQFF	14	-	TRBV27	TRBJ2-1	-
TGTGCCAGCAGTGACTCGCCGGTAACCCCCTACAATGAGCAGTTCTTC	CASSDSPVTPYNEQFF	16	-	TRBV6-4	TRBJ2-1	-
TGTGCCAGCAGCGTTGTGGGGACAGGGGGGGAAAAACTGTTTTTT	CASSVVGTGGEKLFF	15	-	TRBV9	TRBJ1-4	TRBD1
TGTGCCAGCAGTTTCCTCAACTTCGGACGGAAACAAGAGACCCAGTACTTC	CASSFLNFGRKQETQYF	17	-	TRBV28	TRBJ2-5	-
TGTGCCAGCAGTTACTCCGGGACTAGCGCCTACGAGCAGTACTTC	CASSYSGTSAYEQYF	15	few	TRBV6-5	TRBJ2-7	TRBD2